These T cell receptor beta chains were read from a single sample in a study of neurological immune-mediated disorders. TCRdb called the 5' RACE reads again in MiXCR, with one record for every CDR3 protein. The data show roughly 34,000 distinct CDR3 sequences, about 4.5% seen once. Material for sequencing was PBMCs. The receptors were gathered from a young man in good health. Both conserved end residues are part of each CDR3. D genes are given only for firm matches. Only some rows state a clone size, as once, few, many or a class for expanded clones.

CDR3: CASSLATYQTAFF; DNA: TGTGCCAGCAGCTTAGCGACATACCAAACAGCTTTCTTT; D: .; V: TRBV7-9; size: many; J: TRBJ1-1
CDR3: CASSQEVRVGEQFF; DNA: TGCGCCAGCAGCCAAGAGGTACGGGTAGGTGAGCAGTTCTTC; D: .; V: TRBV4-3; size: many; J: TRBJ2-1
CDR3: CASSRPMTGAGYGYTF; DNA: TGTGCCAGCAGCCGACCTATGACAGGGGCCGGCTATGGCTACACCTTC; D: TRBD1; V: TRBV7-9; size: many; J: TRBJ1-2
CDR3: CASSSGQGTTYGYTF; DNA: TGCGCCAGCAGCTCCGGACAGGGGACAACCTATGGCTACACCTTC; D: TRBD1; V: TRBV5-1; size: many; J: TRBJ1-2
CDR3: CASSEIHGGNQPQHF; DNA: TGTGCCAGCAGTGAAATTCATGGAGGCAATCAGCCCCAGCATTTT; D: .; V: TRBV6-1; size: many; J: TRBJ1-5
CDR3: CASSPGTGNLEQYF; DNA: TGTGCCAGCAGCCCGGGGACGGGAAATCTCGAGCAGTACTTC; D: .; V: TRBV14; size: many; J: TRBJ2-7
CDR3: CASSTRRAGANEQFF; DNA: TGTGCCAGCAGTACCAGGCGGGCTGGGGCTAATGAGCAGTTCTTC; D: .; V: TRBV7-2; size: many; J: TRBJ2-1
CDR3: CASSPRSFSGANVLTF; DNA: TGTGCCAGCTCACCACGGAGTTTCTCTGGGGCCAACGTCCTGACTTTC; D: .; V: TRBV18; size: many; J: TRBJ2-6
CDR3: CSASRAPGNQPQHF; DNA: TGCAGTGCTAGTCGGGCCCCAGGAAATCAGCCCCAGCATTTT; D: .; V: TRBV20-1; size: many; J: TRBJ1-5
CDR3: CAVQGQDKSPLHF; DNA: TGTGCCGTCCAGGGACAGGACAAATCACCCCTCCACTTT; D: TRBD1; V: TRBV7-2; size: many; J: TRBJ1-6
CDR3: CAWSVRGQGNSPLHF; DNA: TGTGCCTGGAGTGTACGAGGACAGGGTAATTCACCCCTCCACTTT; D: TRBD1; V: TRBV30; size: many; J: TRBJ1-6
CDR3: CSAVGQDQPQHF; DNA: TGCAGTGCTGTCGGACAAGATCAGCCCCAGCATTTT; D: .; V: TRBV20-1; size: many; J: TRBJ1-5
CDR3: CASSRGIYSNQPQHF; DNA: TGTGCCAGCAGTAGGGGTATTTATAGCAATCAGCCCCAGCATTTT; D: .; V: TRBV6-5; size: many; J: TRBJ1-5
CDR3: CASSRGDYNEQFF; DNA: TGTGCCAGCTCCCGGGGGGATTACAATGAGCAGTTCTTC; D: TRBD2; V: TRBV18; size: .; J: TRBJ2-1
CDR3: CASSYPKPGQGTGELFF; DNA: TGTGCCAGCAGTTACCCCAAACCGGGACAGGGAACCGGGGAGCTGTTTTTT; D: TRBD1; V: TRBV6-6; size: many; J: TRBJ2-2
CDR3: CSAREGTSGNYEQYF; DNA: TGCAGTGCTAGAGAGGGGACTAGCGGGAACTACGAGCAGTACTTC; D: TRBD2; V: TRBV20-1; size: many; J: TRBJ2-7
CDR3: CASSEDRVNGYTF; DNA: TGTGCCAGCAGCGAAGACAGGGTTAATGGCTACACCTTC; D: TRBD1; V: TRBV7-8; size: many; J: TRBJ1-2
CDR3: CASSPSGGRRNYEQYF; DNA: TGCGCCAGCAGCCCGTCAGGTGGCAGGAGAAACTACGAGCAGTACTTC; D: .; V: TRBV5-1; size: many; J: TRBJ2-7
CDR3: CASTTGQGIYEQYF; DNA: TGCGCCAGCACCACGGGACAGGGGATCTACGAGCAGTACTTC; D: TRBD1; V: TRBV5-1; size: many; J: TRBJ2-7
CDR3: CASSRTGDPYEQYF; DNA: TGTGCCAGCAGTAGGACAGGGGATCCCTACGAGCAGTACTTC; D: TRBD1; V: TRBV12-3/TRBV12-4; size: many; J: TRBJ2-7
CDR3: CASSQGEGHSPLHF; DNA: TGTGCCAGCAGCCAAGGAGAGGGACATTCACCCCTCCACTTT; D: .; V: TRBV3-1; size: many; J: TRBJ1-6
CDR3: CSARPHTLDSYWNTEAFF; DNA: TGCAGTGCTCGACCCCATACCCTCGACAGCTACTGGAACACTGAAGCTTTCTTT; D: .; V: TRBV20-1; size: many; J: TRBJ1-1
CDR3: CASSPPGTSSTEAFF; DNA: TGTGCCAGCAGCCCCCCCGGGACATCCTCCACTGAAGCTTTCTTT; D: .; V: TRBV7-9; size: many; J: TRBJ1-1
CDR3: CASSRTGALYGYTF; DNA: TGTGCCAGCAGCAGGACAGGGGCTTTGTATGGCTACACCTTC; D: TRBD1; V: TRBV6-5; size: many; J: TRBJ1-2
CDR3: CASSLDLTGNSPLHF; DNA: TGCGCCAGCAGCTTGGACCTAACGGGGAATTCACCCCTCCACTTT; D: .; V: TRBV5-1; size: many; J: TRBJ1-6
CDR3: CASSLDSLGTSDQETQYF; DNA: TGCGCCAGCAGCCTCGATTCTTTAGGGACTAGCGACCAAGAGACCCAGTACTTC; D: TRBD2; V: TRBV5-1; size: many; J: TRBJ2-5